This T cell receptor beta chain is from a study of blood T cell repertoires in COVID-19 (dated by TCRdb to 2020 to 2021). For the study in its entirety: The collaborator samples originated in the United States, Italy and Spain and spanned the acute and convalescent phases of COVID-19. The material from the prospective study consisted of cDNA or gDNA derived from T cells, B-cell-depleted T cells, or PBMCs. The dataset comprised deeply sampled blood TCRbeta repertoires from subjects exposed to, actively infected with, or recovered from COVID-19. A freely available public database, intended as a resource for researchers studying the immune response to SARS-CoV-2, is where the repertoires were released. The samples were drawn from two sources: the first 160 participants of the ongoing ImmuneRACE study, and 1,200 or so subjects contributed by 6 global collaborators. Nearly every sample came with metadata listing a de-identified subject ID, COVID-19 status, age in years and sex. Where available, HLA class I and class II types were taken from metadata supplied by the sample provider and were not determined by assay-based typing.

The collaborating institutions used their own protocols to collect whole blood in K2EDTA tubes. For TCRbeta analysis, collaborators shipped samples in one of three forms: frozen whole blood, isolated PBMCs, or DNA extracted from either of those sample types. Points on this clone: It has no known antigen specificity. Base quality data are lacking; no much larger clone is found one base away.

The immunoSEQ Assay, a bias-controlled multiplex PCR, was used to amplify TCRbeta CDR3 regions from genomic DNA. Turning to the authors' computational methods: The number of nucleated cells in each sample was estimated by amplification of reference gene primers within the assay. To quantify the absolute abundance of each unique TCRbeta CDR3 rearrangement, sequence reads were collapsed and filtered. For each sample, productive Simpson clonality was calculated by taking the square root of Simpson's diversity index across productive rearrangements. Held by TCRdb, this immuneACCESS table contains in-frame sequences only and omits some clones. Under half of the omission traces to an unresolved V gene where checked; the cause of the rest is unknown. V and J calls and clone size are copied from that table; D and trimming were computed from the DNA. Here the sample has 180,000 or so clones; roughly 82% occur a single time. The top ten constitute roughly 9.1% of the sample.

What the research found in general, with its limitations: How much clinical and demographic metadata was included differed by source and by participant, and the metadata was provided uncurated.

In the germline V gene, CDR1 corresponds to SNHLY and CDR2 to FYNNEI. The CDR3 measures 14 amino acids from cysteine to phenylalanine. Only the CDR3 portion is preserved as DNA: 42 bases, with reading frame beginning at the first base. Trimming removed 6 bases from V and 6 bases from J, leaving 15 bases between the germline ends. The chain is made from TRBV2 and TRBJ1-5, with the D gene call left open. The source is a woman in her sixties or seventies with acute or convalescent COVID-19. Sequencing input: peripheral blood. The CDR3 sequence is CASSGSFYAQPQHF. The DNA is as follows: TGTGCCAGCAGCGGGAGTTTTTATGCTCAGCCCCAGCATTTT.